This T cell receptor beta chain comes out of a study of T-cell reconstitution after alpha-beta-depleted transplantation in children. Overall study results and limits: There were reportedly several hundred expanded graft clones from which alpha-beta T cells came about two months after transplant. It was newly produced T cells that mostly accounted for T-cell counts and diversity one year after transplant.

Germline assignment: CDR1 SGHRS and CDR2 YFSETQ. The V and J ends lost 2 bases and 0 bases respectively, with 8 bases between them. The CDR3 extends over 14 amino acids. For TCRbeta, the library was prepared with unique molecular identifiers. TCRdb independently ran MiXCR on the PCR reads; one entry per CDR3 protein. In the table there are roughly 180,000 distinct CDR3 sequences, 8.5% to 14% of which are singletons. Many counts were recorded for this clonotype. What it recognizes is unknown. This receptor was identified in a boy between 2 and 10 years old with acute myeloid leukemia, due to receive a stem cell transplant. The V gene is TRBV5-1, the J gene TRBJ1-1; D unclear. Sample: PBMCs, taken before TCRalphabeta/CD19-depleted stem cell transplant. The CDR3 nucleotides read TGCGCCAGCAGCTTCGGCAGCTTGAACACTGAAGCTTTCTTT. Protein: CASSFGSLNTEAFF.